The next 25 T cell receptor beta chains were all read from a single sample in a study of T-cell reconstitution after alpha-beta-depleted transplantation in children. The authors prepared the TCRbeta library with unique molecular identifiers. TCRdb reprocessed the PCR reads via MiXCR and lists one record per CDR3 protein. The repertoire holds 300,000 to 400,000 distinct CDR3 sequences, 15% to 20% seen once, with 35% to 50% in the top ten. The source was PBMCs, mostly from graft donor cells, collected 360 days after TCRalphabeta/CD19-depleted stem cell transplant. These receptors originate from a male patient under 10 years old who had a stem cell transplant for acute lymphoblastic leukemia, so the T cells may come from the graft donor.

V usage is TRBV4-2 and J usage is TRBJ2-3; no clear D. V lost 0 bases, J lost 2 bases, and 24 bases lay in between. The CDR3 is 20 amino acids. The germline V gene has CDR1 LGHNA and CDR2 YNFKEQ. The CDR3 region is CASSQDRLDPGSLDTDTQYF. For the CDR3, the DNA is TGTGCCAGCAGCCAAGATCGATTAGACCCCGGAAGTTTGGACACAGATACGCAGTATTTT.

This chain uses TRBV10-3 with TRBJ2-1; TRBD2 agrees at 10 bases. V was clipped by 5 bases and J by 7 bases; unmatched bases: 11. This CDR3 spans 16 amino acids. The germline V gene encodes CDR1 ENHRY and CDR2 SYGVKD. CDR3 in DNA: TGTGCCATCAGTAATCCGACTAGCGGGTTTTGGAATGAGCAGTTCTTC. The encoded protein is CAISNPTSGFWNEQFF.

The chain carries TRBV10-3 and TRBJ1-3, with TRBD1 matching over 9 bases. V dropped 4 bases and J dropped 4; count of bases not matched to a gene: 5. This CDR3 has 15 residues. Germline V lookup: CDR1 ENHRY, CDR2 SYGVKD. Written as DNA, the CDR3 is TGTGCCATCAGTGGCCGGACAGGGGAAGGAAACACCATATATTTT. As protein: CAISGRTGEGNTIYF.

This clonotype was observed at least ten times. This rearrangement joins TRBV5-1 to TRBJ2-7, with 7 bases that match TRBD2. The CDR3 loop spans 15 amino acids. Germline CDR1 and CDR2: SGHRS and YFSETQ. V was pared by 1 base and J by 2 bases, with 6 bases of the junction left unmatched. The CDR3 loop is CASSLYPAGTYEQYF. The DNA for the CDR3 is TGCGCCAGCAGCTTGTATCCAGCGGGAACCTACGAGCAGTACTTC.

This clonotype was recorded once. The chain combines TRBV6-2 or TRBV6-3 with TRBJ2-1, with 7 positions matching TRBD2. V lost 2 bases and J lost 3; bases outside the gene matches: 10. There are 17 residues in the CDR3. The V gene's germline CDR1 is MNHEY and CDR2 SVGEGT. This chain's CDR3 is CASSYGGVAGIYNEQFF. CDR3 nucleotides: TGTGCCAGCAGTTACGGGGGAGTAGCGGGCATCTACAATGAGCAGTTCTTC.

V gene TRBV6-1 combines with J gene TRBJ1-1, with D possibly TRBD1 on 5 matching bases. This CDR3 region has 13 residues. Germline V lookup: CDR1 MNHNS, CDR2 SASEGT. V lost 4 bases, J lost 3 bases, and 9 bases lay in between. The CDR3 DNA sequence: TGTGCCAGCAGTGTTCAGGGCTACACTGAAGCTTTCTTT. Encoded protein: CASSVQGYTEAFF.

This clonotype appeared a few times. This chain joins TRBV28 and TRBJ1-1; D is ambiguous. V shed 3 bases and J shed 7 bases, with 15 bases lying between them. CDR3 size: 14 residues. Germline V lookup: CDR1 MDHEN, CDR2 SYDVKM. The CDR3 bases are TGTGCCAGCAGTTTGGGCAGAAACCTTCTTGAAGCTTTCTTT. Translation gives CASSLGRNLLEAFF.

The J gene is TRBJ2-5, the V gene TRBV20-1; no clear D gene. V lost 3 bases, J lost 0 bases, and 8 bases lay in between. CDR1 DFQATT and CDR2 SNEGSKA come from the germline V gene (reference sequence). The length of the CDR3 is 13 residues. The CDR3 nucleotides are TGCAGTGCTAGTAACACGAACCAAGAGACCCAGTACTTC. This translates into CSASNTNQETQYF.

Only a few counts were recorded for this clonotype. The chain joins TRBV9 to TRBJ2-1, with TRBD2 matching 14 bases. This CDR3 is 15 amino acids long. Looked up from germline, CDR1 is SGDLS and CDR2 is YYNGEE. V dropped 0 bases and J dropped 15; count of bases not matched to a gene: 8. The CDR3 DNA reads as TGTGCCAGCAGCGTAGGGACTAGCGGGAGGCAGTCGAGGTTCTTC. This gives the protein CASSVGTSGRQSRFF.

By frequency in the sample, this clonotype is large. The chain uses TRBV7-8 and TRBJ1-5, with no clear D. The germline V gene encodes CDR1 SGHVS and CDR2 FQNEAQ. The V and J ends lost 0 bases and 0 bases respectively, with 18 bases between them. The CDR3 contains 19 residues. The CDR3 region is CASSLAPTIAEYSNQPQHF. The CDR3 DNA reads TGTGCCAGCAGCTTAGCTCCCACTATAGCAGAGTATAGCAATCAGCCCCAGCATTTT.

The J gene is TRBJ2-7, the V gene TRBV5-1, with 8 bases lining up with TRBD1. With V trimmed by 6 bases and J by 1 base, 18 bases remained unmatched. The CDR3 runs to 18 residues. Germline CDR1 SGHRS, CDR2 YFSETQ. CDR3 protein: CASTEAGYRRQGSYEQYF. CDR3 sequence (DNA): TGCGCCAGCACCGAGGCAGGCTATCGGAGACAGGGGTCCTACGAGCAGTACTTC. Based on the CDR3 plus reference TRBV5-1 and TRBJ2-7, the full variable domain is KAGVTQTPRYLIKTRGQQVTLSCSPISGHRSVSWYQQTPGQGLQFLFEYFSETQRNKGNFPGRFSGRQFSNSRSEMNVSTLELGDSALYLCASTEAGYRRQGSYEQYFGPGTRLTVT.

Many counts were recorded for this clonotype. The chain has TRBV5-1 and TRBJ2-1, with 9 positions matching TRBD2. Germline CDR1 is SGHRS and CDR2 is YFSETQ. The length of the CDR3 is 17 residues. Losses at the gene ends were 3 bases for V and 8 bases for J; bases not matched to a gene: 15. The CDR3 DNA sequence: TGCGCCAGCAGCTCATCCTTAGCGGGAGCCGGTGGGGATGAGCAGTTCTTC. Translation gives CASSSSLAGAGGDEQFF.

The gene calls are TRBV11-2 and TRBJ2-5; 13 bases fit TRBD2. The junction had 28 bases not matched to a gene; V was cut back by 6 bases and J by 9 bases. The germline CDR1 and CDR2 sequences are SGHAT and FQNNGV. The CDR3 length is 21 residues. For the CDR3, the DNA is TGTGCCAGCAGGGAGACCGGGACTAGCGGGACTTGGGGGTTTCCCCTGGGGCCCCAGTACTTC. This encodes CASRETGTSGTWGFPLGPQYF.

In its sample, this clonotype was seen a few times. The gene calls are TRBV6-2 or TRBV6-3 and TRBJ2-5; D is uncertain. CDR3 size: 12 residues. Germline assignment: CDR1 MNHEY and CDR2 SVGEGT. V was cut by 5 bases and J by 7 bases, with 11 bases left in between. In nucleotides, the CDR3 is TGTGCCAGCAGTACACCTTTTGGGACCCAGTACTTC. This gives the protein CASSTPFGTQYF.

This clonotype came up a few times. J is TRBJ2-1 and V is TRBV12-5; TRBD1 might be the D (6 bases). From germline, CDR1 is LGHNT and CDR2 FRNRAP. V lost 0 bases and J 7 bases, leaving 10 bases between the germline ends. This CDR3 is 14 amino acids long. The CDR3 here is CASGLVGGLNEQFF. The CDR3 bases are TGTGCTAGTGGTTTGGTAGGGGGTCTTAATGAGCAGTTCTTC.

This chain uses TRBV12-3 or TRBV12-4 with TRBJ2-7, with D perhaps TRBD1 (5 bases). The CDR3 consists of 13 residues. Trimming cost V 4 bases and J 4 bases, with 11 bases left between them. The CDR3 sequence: CASSWAAGYEQYF. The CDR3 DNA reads TGTGCCAGCAGTTGGGCCGCAGGGTACGAGCAGTACTTC.

CDR3 sequence reads: CASSSVVESRGTQYF. The CDR3 region has the DNA TGTGCCAGCAGTTCGGTTGTGGAGAGCAGGGGTACGCAGTATTTT. This chain uses TRBV12-3 or TRBV12-4 with TRBJ2-3, with D maybe TRBD1 (6 bases). Trimming pared 4 bases from V and 8 bases from J, leaving 19 bases between. This CDR3 region has 15 residues.

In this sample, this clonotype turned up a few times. The DNA of the CDR3 is TGCGCCAGCAGCCCCTCCGGGACCGATTACAATGAGCAGTTCTTC. It codes for CASSPSGTDYNEQFF. J is TRBJ2-1 and V is TRBV5-1; perhaps D is TRBD1 or TRBD2 (5 bases each). This CDR3 is built from 15 residues. From germline, CDR1 is SGHRS and CDR2 YFSETQ. V dropped 4 bases and J dropped 4 bases, with 15 bases sitting between them.

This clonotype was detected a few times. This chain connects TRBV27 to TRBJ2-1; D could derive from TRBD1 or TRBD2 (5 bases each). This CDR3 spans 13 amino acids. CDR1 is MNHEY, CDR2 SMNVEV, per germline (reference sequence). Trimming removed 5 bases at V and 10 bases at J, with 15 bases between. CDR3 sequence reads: CASSEIGTLEQFF. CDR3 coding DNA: TGTGCCAGCAGTGAGATCGGGACCCTGGAGCAGTTCTTC.

CDR3 residues: CSASRFNEQFF. In DNA, the CDR3 is TGCAGTGCTAGCAGGTTTAATGAGCAGTTCTTC. The genes are TRBV20-1 and TRBJ2-1; D call uncertain. V dropped 3 bases and J dropped 7 bases, with 7 bases sitting between them. Germline CDR1 DFQATT, CDR2 SNEGSKA (reference sequence). CDR3 length: 11 residues.

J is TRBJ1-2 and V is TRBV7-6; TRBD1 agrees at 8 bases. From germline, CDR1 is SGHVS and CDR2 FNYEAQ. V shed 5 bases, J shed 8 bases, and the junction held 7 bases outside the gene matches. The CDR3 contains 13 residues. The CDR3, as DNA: TGTGCCAGCAGCGGTGGGACAGGATGGGGCTACACCTTC. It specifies CASSGGTGWGYTF.

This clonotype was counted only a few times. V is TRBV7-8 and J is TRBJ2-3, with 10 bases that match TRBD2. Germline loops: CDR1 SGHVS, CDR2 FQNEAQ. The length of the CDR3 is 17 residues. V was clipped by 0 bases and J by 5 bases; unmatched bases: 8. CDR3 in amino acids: CASSLAQRLAGIDTQYF. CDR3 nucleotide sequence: TGTGCCAGCAGCTTAGCGCAGAGACTAGCGGGTATAGATACGCAGTATTTT.

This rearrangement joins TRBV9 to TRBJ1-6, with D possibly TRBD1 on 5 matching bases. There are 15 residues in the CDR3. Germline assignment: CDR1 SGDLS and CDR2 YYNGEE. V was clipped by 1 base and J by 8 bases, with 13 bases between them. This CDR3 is CASSVSRDRYSPLHF. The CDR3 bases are TGTGCCAGCAGCGTAAGCAGGGACCGATATTCACCCCTCCACTTT.

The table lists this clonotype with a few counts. The CDR3 reads CASSLIAGGFNEQFF. The DNA for the CDR3 is TGTGCCAGCAGCTTAATAGCGGGAGGGTTCAATGAGCAGTTCTTC. The rearrangement joins TRBV7-2 to TRBJ2-1; TRBD2 agrees at 11 bases. Trimming removed 2 bases from V and 6 bases from J; junction bases left unmatched: 3. Germline-derived CDR1 and CDR2 are SGHTA and FQGNSA. The CDR3 runs to 15 residues.

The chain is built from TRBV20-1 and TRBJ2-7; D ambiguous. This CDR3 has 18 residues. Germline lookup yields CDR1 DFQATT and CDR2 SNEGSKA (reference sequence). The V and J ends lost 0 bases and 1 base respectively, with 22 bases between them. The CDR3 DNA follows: TGCAGTGCTAGAGATCAACCCTGGGCTAGTCCTAGATCCTACGAGCAGTACTTC. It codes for CSARDQPWASPRSYEQYF.